This T cell receptor beta chain was identified during a study of shared clonotypes between healthy human individuals. V was shortened by 3 bases and J by 5 bases, with 11 bases between the two germline ends. CDR1 and CDR2 (germline): SGHTS, YDEGEE. The CDR3 runs 13 residues. Assay runs were performed at deep level. Each PCR replicate from the sorted subsets contained about 210 ng DNA, which is tens of thousands of T cell genomes. Only in-frame clones appear in the TCRdb table, and some are missing; sequencing was by immunoSEQ multiplex PCR. The table has roughly 2.5 million clones, approximately 90% seen once. A note on this clone: Its antigen is unidentified.

General observations from the study: Blood alone was sampled, and tissue repertoires likely differ.

This sequence originates from a young man in good health. Material: naive CD4+ T cells sorted from blood. Subset given: CD45RA+ positively selected. The V call is TRBV5-8, the J call TRBJ2-5, with a possible D match to TRBD1 (6 bases). The CDR3 sequence is CASSSDSWETQYF. DNA of the CDR3: TGTGCCAGCAGCTCGGACAGTTGGGAGACCCAGTACTTC.